This TCR beta chain was sequenced during a study of CD8+ T cells in alopecia areata. Broader study findings: As there was one nonresponder, how baseline CD8+ expansion relates to response remains uncertain.

CDR3 length equals 16 residues. Trimming at V came to 5 bases and at J to 4 bases, leaving 10 bases not matched to a gene. Germline lookup yields CDR1 KGHSH and CDR2 LQKENI. Treatment defined: oral pan-JAK inhibitor, 5-10 mg twice daily. In each case, RNA was isolated and then reverse transcribed into cDNA as the sequencing template. Measured with immunoSEQ multiplex PCR; TCRdb has only the in-frame clones, and not every one. This table has fewer than 250,000 clones, less than 45% appearing once. As to this clone: The antigen is undetermined.

This sequence joins TRBV18 and TRBJ2-1, with 8 bases identical to TRBD1. This receptor was identified in a human donor with alopecia areata. The sample here was CD4+ T cells sorted from blood, taken around week 37, from a patient treated with tofacitinib. For the CDR3, the DNA is TGTGCCAGCTCATCGGGCAGGGGGCGAGGGTACAATGAGCAGTTCTTC. Translated, it gives CASSSGRGRGYNEQFF.